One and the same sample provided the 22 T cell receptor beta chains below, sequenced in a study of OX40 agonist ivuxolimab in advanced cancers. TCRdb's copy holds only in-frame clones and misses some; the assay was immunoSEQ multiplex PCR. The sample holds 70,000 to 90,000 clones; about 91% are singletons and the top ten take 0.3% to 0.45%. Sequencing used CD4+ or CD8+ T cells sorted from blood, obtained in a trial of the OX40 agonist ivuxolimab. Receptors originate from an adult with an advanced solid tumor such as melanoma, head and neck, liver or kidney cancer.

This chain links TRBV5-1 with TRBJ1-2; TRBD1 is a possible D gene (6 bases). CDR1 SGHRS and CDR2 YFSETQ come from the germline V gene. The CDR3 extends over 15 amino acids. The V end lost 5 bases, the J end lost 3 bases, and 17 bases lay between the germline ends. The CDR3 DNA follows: TGCGCCAGCAGTCGTACAGGAGGGGGGTACTATGGCTACACCTTC. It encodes CASSRTGGGYYGYTF.

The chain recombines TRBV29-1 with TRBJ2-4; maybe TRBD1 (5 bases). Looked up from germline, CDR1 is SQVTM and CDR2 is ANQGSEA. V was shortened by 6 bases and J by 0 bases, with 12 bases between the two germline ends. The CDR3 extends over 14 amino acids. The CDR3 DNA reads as TGCAGCGTGAGACAGAGGCTAGCCAAAAACATTCAGTACTTC. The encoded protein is CSVRQRLAKNIQYF. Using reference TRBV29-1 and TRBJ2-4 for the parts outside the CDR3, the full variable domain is SAVISQKPSRDICQRGTSLTIQCQVDSQVTMMFWYRQQPGQSLTLIATANQGSEATYESGFVIDKFPISRPNLTFSTLTVSNMSPEDSSIYLCSVRQRLAKNIQYFGAGTRLSVL.

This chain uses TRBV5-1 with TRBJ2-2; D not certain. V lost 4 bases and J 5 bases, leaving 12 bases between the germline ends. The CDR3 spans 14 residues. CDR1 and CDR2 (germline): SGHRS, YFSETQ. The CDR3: CASSPLSKTGELFF. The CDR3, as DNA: TGCGCCAGCAGCCCGCTGTCCAAAACCGGGGAGCTGTTTTTT. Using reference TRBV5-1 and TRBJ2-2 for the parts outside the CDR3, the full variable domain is KAGVTQTPRYLIKTRGQQVTLSCSPISGHRSVSWYQQTPGQGLQFLFEYFSETQRNKGNFPGRFSGRQFSNSRSEMNVSTLELGDSALYLCASSPLSKTGELFFGEGSRLTVL.

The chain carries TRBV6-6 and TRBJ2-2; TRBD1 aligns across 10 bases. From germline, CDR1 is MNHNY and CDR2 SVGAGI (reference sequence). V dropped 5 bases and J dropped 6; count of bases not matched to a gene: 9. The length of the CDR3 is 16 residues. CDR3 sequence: CASSRPAGQGSGELFF. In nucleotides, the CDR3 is TGTGCCAGCAGTCGCCCCGCGGGACAGGGGTCCGGGGAGCTGTTTTTT.

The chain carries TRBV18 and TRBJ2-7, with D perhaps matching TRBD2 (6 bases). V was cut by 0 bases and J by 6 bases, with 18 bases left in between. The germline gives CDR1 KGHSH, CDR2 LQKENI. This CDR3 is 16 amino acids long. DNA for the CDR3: TGTGCCAGCTCACCACCGGGAGGCTTATCTCCGGGCGAGCAGTACTTC. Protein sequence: CASSPPGGLSPGEQYF.

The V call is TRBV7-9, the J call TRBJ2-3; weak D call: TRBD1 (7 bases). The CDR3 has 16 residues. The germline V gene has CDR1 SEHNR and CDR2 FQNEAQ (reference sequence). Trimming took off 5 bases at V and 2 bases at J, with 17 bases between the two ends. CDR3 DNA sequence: TGTGCCAGCAGCCCCAGAGGGGGGACAGTCACAGATACGCAGTATTTT. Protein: CASSPRGGTVTDTQYF.

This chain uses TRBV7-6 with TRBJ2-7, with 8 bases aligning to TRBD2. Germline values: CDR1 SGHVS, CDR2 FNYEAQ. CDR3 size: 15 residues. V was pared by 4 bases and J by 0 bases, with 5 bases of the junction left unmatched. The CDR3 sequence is CASSYGRASSYEQYF. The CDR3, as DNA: TGTGCCAGCAGCTACGGGAGGGCCAGCTCCTACGAGCAGTACTTC. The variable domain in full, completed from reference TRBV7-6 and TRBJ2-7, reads GAGVSQSPRYKVTKRGQDVALRCDPISGHVSLYWYRQALGQGPEFLTYFNYEAQQDKSGLPNDRFSAERPEGSISTLTIQRTEQRDSAMYRCASSYGRASSYEQYFGPGTRLTVT.

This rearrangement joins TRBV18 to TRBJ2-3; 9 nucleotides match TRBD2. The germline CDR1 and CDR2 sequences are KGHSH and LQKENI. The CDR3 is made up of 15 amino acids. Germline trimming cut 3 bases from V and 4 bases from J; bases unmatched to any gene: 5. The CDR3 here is CASSPMAGGSDTQYF. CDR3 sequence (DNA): TGTGCCAGCTCACCGATGGCGGGAGGGTCAGATACGCAGTATTTT. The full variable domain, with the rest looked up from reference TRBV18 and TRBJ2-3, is NAGVMQNPRHLVRRRGQEARLRCSPMKGHSHVYWYRQLPEEGLKFMVYLQKENIIDESGMPKERFSAEFPKEGPSILRIQQVVRGDSAAYFCASSPMAGGSDTQYFGPGTRLTVL.

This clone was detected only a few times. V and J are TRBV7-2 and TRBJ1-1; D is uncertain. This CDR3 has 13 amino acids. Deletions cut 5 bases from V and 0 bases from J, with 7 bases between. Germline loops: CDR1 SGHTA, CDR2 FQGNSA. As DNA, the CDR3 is TGTGCCAGCAGCCTTGACTTGAACACTGAAGCTTTCTTT. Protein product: CASSLDLNTEAFF.

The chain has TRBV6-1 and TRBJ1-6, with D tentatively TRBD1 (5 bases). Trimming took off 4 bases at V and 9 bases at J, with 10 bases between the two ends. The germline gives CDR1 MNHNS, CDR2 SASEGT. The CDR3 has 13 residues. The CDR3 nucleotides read TGTGCCAGCAGTGGGGACGTATTTTCACCCCTCCACTTT. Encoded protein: CASSGDVFSPLHF.

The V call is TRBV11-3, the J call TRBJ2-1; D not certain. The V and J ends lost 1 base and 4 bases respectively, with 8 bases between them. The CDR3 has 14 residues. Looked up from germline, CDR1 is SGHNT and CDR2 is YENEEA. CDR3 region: CASSLGVGYNEQFF. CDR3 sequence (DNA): TGTGCCAGCAGCTTAGGAGTGGGGTACAATGAGCAGTTCTTC.

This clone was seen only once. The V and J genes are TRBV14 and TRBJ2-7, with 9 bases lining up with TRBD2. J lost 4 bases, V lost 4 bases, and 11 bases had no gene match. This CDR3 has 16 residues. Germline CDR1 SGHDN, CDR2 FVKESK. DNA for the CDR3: TGTGCCAGCAGCCCGAACCTCCGAGCGGGAGGATACGAGCAGTACTTC. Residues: CASSPNLRAGGYEQYF.

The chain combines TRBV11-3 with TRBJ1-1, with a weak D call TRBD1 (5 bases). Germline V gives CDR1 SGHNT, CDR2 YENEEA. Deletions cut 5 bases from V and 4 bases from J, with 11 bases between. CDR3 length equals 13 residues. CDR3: CASSTRGGTEAFF. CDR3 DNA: TGTGCCAGCAGCACTCGTGGGGGCACTGAAGCTTTCTTT.

The CDR3 loop reads CASSKERGSSYNEQFF. The DNA of the CDR3 is TGTGCCAGCAGCAAAGAACGGGGGAGCTCCTACAATGAGCAGTTCTTC. The J gene is TRBJ2-1, the V gene TRBV21-1; TRBD2 reflects the table's D call only, with no check against the DNA. TRBV21-1 represents a pseudogene. This CDR3 spans 16 amino acids.

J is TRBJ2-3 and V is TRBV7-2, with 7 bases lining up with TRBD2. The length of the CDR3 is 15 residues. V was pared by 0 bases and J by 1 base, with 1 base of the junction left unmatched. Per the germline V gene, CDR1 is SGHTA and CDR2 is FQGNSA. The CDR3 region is CASSLATSGTDTQYF. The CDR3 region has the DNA TGTGCCAGCAGCTTAGCTACTAGCGGCACAGATACGCAGTATTTT.

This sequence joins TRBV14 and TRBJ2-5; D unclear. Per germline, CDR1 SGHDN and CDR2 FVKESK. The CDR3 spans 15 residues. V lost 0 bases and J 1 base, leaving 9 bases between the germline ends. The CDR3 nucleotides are TGTGCCAGCAGCCAAGATAGGACCGCCCAAGAGACCCAGTACTTC. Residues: CASSQDRTAQETQYF. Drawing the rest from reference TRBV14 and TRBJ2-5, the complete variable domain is EAGVTQFPSHSVIEKGQTVTLRCDPISGHDNLYWYRRVMGKEIKFLLHFVKESKQDESGMPNNRFLAERTGGTYSTLKVQPAELEDSGVYFCASSQDRTAQETQYFGPGTRLLVL.

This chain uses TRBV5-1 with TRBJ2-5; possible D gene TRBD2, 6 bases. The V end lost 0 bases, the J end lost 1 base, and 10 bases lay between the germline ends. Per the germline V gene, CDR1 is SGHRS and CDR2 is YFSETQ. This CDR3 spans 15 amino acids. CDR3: CASSLDGGLQETQYF. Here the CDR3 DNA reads TGCGCCAGCAGCTTGGATGGGGGACTCCAAGAGACCCAGTACTTC.

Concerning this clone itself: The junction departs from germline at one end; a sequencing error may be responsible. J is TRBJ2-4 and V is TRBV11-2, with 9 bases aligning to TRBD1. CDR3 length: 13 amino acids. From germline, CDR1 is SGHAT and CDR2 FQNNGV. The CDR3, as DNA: TGTGCCAGCAGCTTAGGCTCCAACAGGGGGCCTCACTTC. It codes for CASSLGSNRGPHF.

DNA for the CDR3: TGCGCCAGCAGCAACGGACAGGTCACCGGGGAGCTGTTTTTT. Protein: CASSNGQVTGELFF. J is TRBJ2-2 and V is TRBV4-1; TRBD1 agrees at 7 bases. After removal of 5 bases from V and 4 bases from J, the junction contained 4 bases not matched to a gene. The germline gives CDR1 MGHRA, CDR2 YSYEKL. CDR3 length: 14 residues.

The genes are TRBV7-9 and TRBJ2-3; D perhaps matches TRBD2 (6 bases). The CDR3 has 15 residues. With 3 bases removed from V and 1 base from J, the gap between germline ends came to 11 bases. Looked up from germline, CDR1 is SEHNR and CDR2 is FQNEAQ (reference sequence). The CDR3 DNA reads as TGTGCCAGCAGCTTCGGGGGTAGCGGCACAGATACGCAGTATTTT. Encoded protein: CASSFGGSGTDTQYF.

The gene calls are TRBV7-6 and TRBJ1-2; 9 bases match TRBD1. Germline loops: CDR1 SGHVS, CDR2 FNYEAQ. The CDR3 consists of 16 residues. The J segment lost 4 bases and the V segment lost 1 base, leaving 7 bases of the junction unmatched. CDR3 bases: TGTGCCAGCAGCTTAGGCGCGGGACAGGGCTTCTATGGCTACACCTTC. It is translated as CASSLGAGQGFYGYTF.

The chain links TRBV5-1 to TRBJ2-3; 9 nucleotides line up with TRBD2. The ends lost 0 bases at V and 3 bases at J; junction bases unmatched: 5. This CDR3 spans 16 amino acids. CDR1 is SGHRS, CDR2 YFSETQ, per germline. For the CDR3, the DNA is TGCGCCAGCAGCTTGGAACTAGCGGGTTGGACAGATACGCAGTATTTT. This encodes CASSLELAGWTDTQYF. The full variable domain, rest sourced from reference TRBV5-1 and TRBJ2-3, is KAGVTQTPRYLIKTRGQQVTLSCSPISGHRSVSWYQQTPGQGLQFLFEYFSETQRNKGNFPGRFSGRQFSNSRSEMNVSTLELGDSALYLCASSLELAGWTDTQYFGPGTRLTVL.